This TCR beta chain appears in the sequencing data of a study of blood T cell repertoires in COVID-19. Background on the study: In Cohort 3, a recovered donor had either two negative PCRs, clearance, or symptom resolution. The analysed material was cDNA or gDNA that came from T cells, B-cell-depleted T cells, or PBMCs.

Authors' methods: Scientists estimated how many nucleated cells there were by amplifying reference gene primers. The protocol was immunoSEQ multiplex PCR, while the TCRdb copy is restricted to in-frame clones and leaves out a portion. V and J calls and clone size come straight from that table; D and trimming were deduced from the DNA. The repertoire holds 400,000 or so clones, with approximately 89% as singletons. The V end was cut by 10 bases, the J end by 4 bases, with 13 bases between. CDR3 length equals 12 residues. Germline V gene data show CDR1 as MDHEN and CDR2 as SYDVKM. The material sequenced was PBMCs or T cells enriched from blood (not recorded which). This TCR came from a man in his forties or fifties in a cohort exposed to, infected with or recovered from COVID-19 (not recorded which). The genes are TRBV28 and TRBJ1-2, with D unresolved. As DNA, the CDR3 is TGTGCCACCGAGATCCCCGGCTATGGCTACACCTTC. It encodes CATEIPGYGYTF.